This T cell receptor beta chain stems from a study of PD-L1 blockade in urothelial cancer. About the study: Study patients had been treated with 0 to 3 previous chemotherapy regimens. At 3 weeks after treatment start (second dose) and again at 6 weeks, blood was analyzed.

Time point denoted: pretreatment peripheral blood. Details on this clone: Its antigen is not known.

TCRdb's copy holds only in-frame clones and misses some; the assay was immunoSEQ multiplex PCR. The sample yields 84,000 or so clones, about 83% seen once. Germline V gene data show CDR1 as LNHDA and CDR2 as SQIVND (reference sequence). J lost 0 bases, V lost 7 bases, and 17 bases had no gene match. The CDR3 totals 19 residues. Study outcomes and limitations: Tumor-associated blood clones were expanded more by durable-benefit patients at 3 weeks.

The receptor comes from a man aged 60-69 years with urothelial cancer. The chain links TRBV19 to TRBJ2-2; 7 bases match TRBD1. The material was PBMCs, obtained around atezolizumab (anti-PD-L1) treatment. The DNA for the CDR3 is TGTGCCAGTACCCTGGGTTCCACAGGGGACCTCGCGAACACCGGGGAGCTGTTTTTT. It codes for CASTLGSTGDLANTGELFF.